This T cell receptor (beta chain) was sequenced in a study of T cell changes during pregnancy in multiple sclerosis. The data were produced by immunoSEQ multiplex PCR, yet TCRdb's version contains in-frame clones alone and is incomplete. The sample yields tens of thousands of clones, roughly 90% seen once. The CDR3 contains 14 residues. V lost 5 bases, J lost 5 bases, and 5 bases stayed unmatched. From germline, CDR1 is SGDLS and CDR2 YYNGEE. V usage is TRBV9 and J usage is TRBJ2-1, with 9 nucleotides matching TRBD1. This clonotype was sampled from a female donor with multiple sclerosis, enrolled in a pregnancy study. Sequencing used CD8+ T cells from peripheral blood mononuclear cells, obtained before pregnancy. DNA of the CDR3: TGTGCCAGCAGACCGACAGGGGGGGACAATGAGCAGTTCTTC. It encodes CASRPTGGDNEQFF.